This record covers a single TCR beta chain. The antigen is unknown. The sample originates from a study of cytomegalovirus exposure and HLA in healthy donors. Study results and limitations: Whilst most TCR sequences proved rare, a subset of public TCRs occurred across many donors. Analysis was carried out at a later point, and it linked a missense DCLRE1C variant to TCR beta V- and J-gene trimming.

Germline lookup yields CDR1 SGHTS and CDR2 YDEGEE. V lost 2 bases and J lost 4, with 12 bases in between. CDR3 length: 15 residues. The donors gave bone marrow, and they were healthy. Primers: 60 Vbeta forward and 13 Jbeta reverse. This table comes from immunoSEQ multiplex PCR, and its TCRdb copy is limited to in-frame clones, with some not included. The table includes more than 100,000 clones, around 80% detected once. The chain joins TRBV5-8 to TRBJ2-2; perhaps TRBD2 as D (7 bases). The receptor was isolated from a woman aged 18 to 35 in good health and CMV-seronegative. The material sequenced was PBMCs. The CDR3 here is CASSLRGAITGELFF. The CDR3 coding sequence is TGTGCCAGCAGCTTACGGGGGGCAATCACCGGGGAGCTGTTTTTT. The full variable domain, in which reference TRBV5-8 and TRBJ2-2 provide the parts outside the CDR3, is EAGVTQSPTHLIKTRGQQATLRCSPISGHTSVYWYQQALGLGLQFLLWYDEGEERNRGNFPPRFSGRQFPNYSSELNVNALELEDSALYLCASSLRGAITGELFFGEGSRLTVL.